The 2 T cell receptor beta chains given below trace back to one sample, sequenced in a study of T cell repertoires in cytomegalovirus infection. No antigens are known for them. TCRdb analysed the reads with MiXCR anew, one entry per CDR3 protein. The data contain fewer than 1,000,000 distinct CDR3 sequences, about a third of them singletons. The sequencing used cultured CD8+ T cells from PBMCs, collected from culture after CMV antigen stimulation. These receptors were collected from a human donor in good health (CMV status not recorded). Some clones in this sample may be carry-over from other donors' samples.

The table lists this clonotype with many counts. The chain uses TRBV7-9 and TRBJ2-1, with 9 bases matching TRBD1. From germline, CDR1 is SEHNR and CDR2 FQNEAQ (reference sequence). The CDR3 loop spans 16 amino acids. The V and J ends lost 5 bases and 7 bases, in that order; junction bases with no gene match: 12. In DNA form, the CDR3 reads TGTGCCAGCAGCCTGACCGGGACAGGGAAATTGAATGAGCAGTTCTTC. Protein: CASSLTGTGKLNEQFF.

This clonotype was seen a few times. The chain links TRBV12-3 or TRBV12-4 to TRBJ1-1, with a weak D call TRBD1 (6 bases). This CDR3 contains 11 residues. Trimming removed 7 bases at V and 8 bases at J, with 11 bases between. This chain's CDR3 is CASIMDSEAFF. CDR3 nucleotide sequence: TGTGCCAGCATTATGGACAGCGAAGCTTTCTTT.